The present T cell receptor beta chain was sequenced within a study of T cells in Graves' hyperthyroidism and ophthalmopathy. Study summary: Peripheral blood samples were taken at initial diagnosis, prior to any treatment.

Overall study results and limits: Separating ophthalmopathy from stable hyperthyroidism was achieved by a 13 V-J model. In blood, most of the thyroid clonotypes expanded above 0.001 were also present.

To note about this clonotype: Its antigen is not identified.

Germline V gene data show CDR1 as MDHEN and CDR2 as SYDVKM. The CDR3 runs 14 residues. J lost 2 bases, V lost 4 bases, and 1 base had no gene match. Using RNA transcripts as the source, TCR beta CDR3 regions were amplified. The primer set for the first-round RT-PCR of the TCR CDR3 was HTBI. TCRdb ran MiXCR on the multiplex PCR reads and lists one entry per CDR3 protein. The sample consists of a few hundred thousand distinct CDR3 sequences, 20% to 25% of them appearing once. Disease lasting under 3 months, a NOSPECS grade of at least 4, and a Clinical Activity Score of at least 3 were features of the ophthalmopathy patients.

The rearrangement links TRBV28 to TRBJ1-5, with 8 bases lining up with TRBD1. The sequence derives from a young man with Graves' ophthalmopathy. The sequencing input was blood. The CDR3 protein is CASSWTGRNQPQHF. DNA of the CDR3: TGTGCCAGCAGTTGGACAGGGCGCAATCAGCCCCAGCATTTT.